The 22 T cell receptor beta chains presented below share a single source sample, sequenced in a study of blood T cell repertoires in COVID-19 (dated by TCRdb to the early 2020s). Receptor libraries were prepared by the immunoSEQ multiplex PCR assay. As stored in TCRdb, this immuneACCESS dataset retains in-frame rearrangements with V and J assigned. A fraction of the clones does not appear; measured against another copy, unresolved V genes explain less than half of the discrepancy, and the remainder lacks a known reason. In this sample the table shows more than 95,000 clones, about 90% of which occur a single time. The ten most abundant clones make up 2.1% of the sample. The sequenced material came from peripheral blood. The receptors stem from a man aged 50-59 years with COVID-19, enrolled during active disease.

This clone was recorded once. This chain connects TRBV4-1 to TRBJ2-1; 9 nucleotides line up with TRBD2. This CDR3 has 17 amino acids. The germline V gene encodes CDR1 MGHRA and CDR2 YSYEKL. V trimming: 0 bases; J trimming: 9 bases; junction bases outside the gene matches: 12. For the CDR3, the DNA is TGCGCCAGCAGCCAAGACTGGGTAAGCGGGAGGACTGGTGAGCAGTTCTTC. As protein: CASSQDWVSGRTGEQFF.

This clone was counted a single time. V is TRBV30 and J is TRBJ2-5; no definite D call. The germline V gene encodes CDR1 GTSNPN and CDR2 SVGIG (reference sequence). The CDR3 is 14 residues long. Trimming removed 2 bases from V and 5 bases from J, with 15 bases in between. The CDR3, as DNA: TGTGCCTGGAGTACCCGATGGAAGAGGGAGACCCAGTACTTC. It yields the protein CAWSTRWKRETQYF. The entire variable domain, with the rest obtained from reference TRBV30 and TRBJ2-5, is as follows: SQTIHQWPATLVQPVGSPLSLECTVEGTSNPNLYWYRQAAGRGLQLLFYSVGIGQISSEVPQNLSASRPQDRQFILSSKKLLLSDSGFYLCAWSTRWKRETQYFGPGTRLLVL.

The CDR3 here is CASSDTRASGSYEQYF. The CDR3 nucleotides read TGCGCCAGCAGCGACACCAGGGCTAGCGGCTCCTACGAGCAGTACTTC. The chain has TRBV5-1 and TRBJ2-7, with 7 nucleotides matching TRBD2. Germline V lookup: CDR1 SGHRS, CDR2 YFSETQ. CDR3 length: 16 residues. V lost 4 bases and J lost 0; bases outside the gene matches: 10.

The chain recombines TRBV18 with TRBJ2-1; tentative D call: TRBD2 (7 bases). Germline CDR1 and CDR2: KGHSH and LQKENI. V lost 4 bases and J lost 5, with 12 bases in between. The CDR3 is 14 amino acids. The CDR3 bases are TGTGCCAGCTCACTAAAGGGGGGGGACAATGAGCAGTTCTTC. This sequence encodes CASSLKGGDNEQFF.

This chain joins TRBV28 and TRBJ2-5; 7 nucleotides agree with TRBD1. V dropped 7 bases and J dropped 4; count of bases not matched to a gene: 9. Per germline, CDR1 MDHEN and CDR2 SYDVKM. There are 14 residues in the CDR3. DNA for the CDR3: TGTGCCAGCAACCACCGACAGGGTGGAGAGACCCAGTACTTC. This sequence encodes CASNHRQGGETQYF.

The chain has TRBV21-1 and TRBJ2-1; the D segment call TRBD1 is taken from the table without a DNA check. TRBV21-1 is a known pseudogene. This CDR3 has 16 amino acids. CDR3 sequence: CASSKGGTGVLNEQFF. The CDR3 region has the DNA TGTGCCAGCAGCAAAGGTGGGACAGGGGTCCTCAATGAGCAGTTCTTC.

The chain links TRBV5-1 to TRBJ1-2, with D possibly TRBD1 on 6 matching bases. The CDR3 spans 15 residues. Per the germline V gene, CDR1 is SGHRS and CDR2 is YFSETQ. Between the trimmed V and J ends, which lost 0 bases and 3 bases, there was a span of 12 bases. Written as DNA, the CDR3 is TGCGCCAGCAGCTTGGGTCAGGGGAGTGACTATGGCTACACCTTC. Protein sequence: CASSLGQGSDYGYTF.

The rearrangement links TRBV11-2 to TRBJ2-1; 10 positions agree with TRBD1. The germline CDR1 and CDR2 sequences are SGHAT and FQNNGV. This CDR3 contains 16 residues. Germline trimming cut 2 bases from V and 8 bases from J; bases unmatched to any gene: 9. In DNA form, the CDR3 reads TGTGCCAGCAGCTTAACCGGGACAGGGGATCTCGATGAGCAGTTCTTC. Translated: CASSLTGTGDLDEQFF.

The V and J genes are TRBV27 and TRBJ2-7; D is unresolved. The CDR3 runs 14 residues. Trimming stripped 3 bases from V and 0 bases from J, with 9 bases between. Per the germline V gene, CDR1 is MNHEY and CDR2 is SMNVEV (reference sequence). The CDR3 bases are TGTGCCAGCAGTTTTGGGCCCAGCTCCTACGAGCAGTACTTC. Translating gives CASSFGPSSYEQYF.

This chain joins TRBV5-5 and TRBJ1-1, with 7 bases identical to TRBD1. Germline CDR1 SGHKS, CDR2 YYEKEE (reference sequence). V gave up 1 base and J gave up 3 bases; unmatched junction bases: 6. The CDR3 totals 15 residues. CDR3 residues: CASSLTGVGDTEAFF. The CDR3 DNA reads TGTGCCAGCAGCTTGACAGGGGTGGGCGACACTGAAGCTTTCTTT.

This chain connects TRBV6-6 to TRBJ1-2, with D perhaps TRBD1 (5 bases). Germline loops: CDR1 MNHNY, CDR2 SVGAGI (reference sequence). The CDR3 spans 14 residues. The V gene lost 8 bases and the J gene lost 1 base, with 14 bases spanning the gap. Here the CDR3 DNA reads TGTGCCAGCCGGGGGGTGGGGTTTAACTATGGCTACACCTTC. This gives the protein CASRGVGFNYGYTF.

The chain joins TRBV7-2 to TRBJ2-5, with 8 bases lining up with TRBD2. Germline assignment: CDR1 SGHTA and CDR2 FQGNSA. With 1 base clipped from V and 5 bases from J, the junction kept 6 bases outside the gene matches. This CDR3 spans 15 amino acids. CDR3 amino acids: CASSLEAGGRETQYF. CDR3 coding DNA: TGTGCCAGCAGCTTAGAGGCGGGAGGAAGGGAGACCCAGTACTTC.

This rearrangement joins TRBV2 to TRBJ2-2, with D possibly matching TRBD2 (5 bases). This CDR3 is built from 15 residues. Trimming took 4 bases from V and 1 from J, leaving 10 bases between them. CDR1 is SNHLY, CDR2 FYNNEI, per germline. CDR3: CASSVKRENTGELFF. CDR3 nucleotide sequence: TGTGCCAGCAGTGTGAAACGGGAGAACACCGGGGAGCTGTTTTTT.

V gene TRBV11-3 combines with J gene TRBJ2-1, with D possibly TRBD2 on 6 matching bases. The V gene lost 3 bases and the J gene lost 5 bases, with 8 bases spanning the gap. The CDR3 sequence is 13 residues long. Germline lookup yields CDR1 SGHNT and CDR2 YENEEA. For the CDR3, the DNA is TGTGCCAGCAGCTTTACGGGAGACAATGAGCAGTTCTTC. Protein product: CASSFTGDNEQFF.

The chain employs TRBV7-2 and TRBJ2-5; 8 nucleotides align to TRBD1. Germline V gene sequence: CDR1 SGHTA, CDR2 FQGNSA. The CDR3 spans 13 residues. V lost 5 bases to trimming and J lost 5 bases; unmatched junction nucleotides: 4. The CDR3 region is CASSPNRGETQYF. CDR3 coding DNA: TGTGCCAGCAGCCCCAACAGGGGGGAGACCCAGTACTTC. Full variable domain (missing parts from reference TRBV7-2 and TRBJ2-5): GAGVSQSPSNKVTEKGKDVELRCDPISGHTALYWYRQSLGQGLEFLIYFQGNSAPDKSGLPSDRFSAERTGGSVSTLTIQRTQQEDSAVYLCASSPNRGETQYFGPGTRLLVL.

The gene calls are TRBV19 and TRBJ2-4; tentative D call: TRBD1 (6 bases). CDR1 and CDR2 (germline): LNHDA, SQIVND (reference sequence). The CDR3 covers 13 residues. Trimming left V 7 bases short and J 9 bases short, with 16 bases between. DNA for the CDR3: TGTGCCAGTACCTCCGGGACATCCTCCATTCAGTACTTC. Translating it yields CASTSGTSSIQYF.

V and J are TRBV29-1 and TRBJ1-5; D gene uncertain. CDR3 size: 13 residues. Per germline, CDR1 SQVTM and CDR2 ANQGSEA. Trimming shortened V by 4 bases and J by 4 bases, and 11 bases separated the two germline ends. CDR3: CSVAAGLNQPQHF. CDR3 nucleotides: TGCAGCGTTGCTGCGGGGTTGAATCAGCCCCAGCATTTT.

The V call is TRBV18, the J call TRBJ2-6, with TRBD1 identical over 7 bases. This CDR3 contains 16 residues. CDR1 and CDR2 (germline): KGHSH, LQKENI. V was pared by 4 bases and J by 2 bases, with 5 bases of the junction left unmatched. CDR3 protein: CASSQNRGPGANVLTF. The CDR3 region has the DNA TGTGCCAGCTCACAGAACAGGGGCCCTGGGGCCAACGTCCTGACTTTC.

The V and J genes are TRBV4-1 and TRBJ2-3; 7 positions agree with TRBD2. The CDR3 is 16 residues long. Germline values: CDR1 MGHRA, CDR2 YSYEKL. V was pared by 0 bases and J by 6 bases, with 9 bases of the junction left unmatched. The CDR3 bases are TGCGCCAGCAGCCAAGAGGCGGGAGCAGTAAAGGATACGCAGTATTTT. Its translation: CASSQEAGAVKDTQYF.

The rearrangement links TRBV19 to TRBJ2-1; 8 bases fit TRBD2. The CDR3 spans 17 residues. Germline V gives CDR1 LNHDA, CDR2 SQIVND (reference sequence). J gave up 2 bases and V 6 bases, and 12 bases lay outside the gene matches. CDR3 bases: TGTGCCAGTAGCCCCGTCCAAGCGGGAGCAACCTACAATGAGCAGTTCTTC. Translated, it gives CASSPVQAGATYNEQFF.

The chain recombines TRBV30 with TRBJ1-3; 12 positions agree with TRBD1. The CDR3 loop spans 18 amino acids. V was pared by 0 bases and J by 0 bases, with 6 bases of the junction left unmatched. CDR1 and CDR2 (germline): GTSNPN, SVGIG (reference sequence). The DNA of the CDR3 is TGTGCCTGGAGTGTCTGGGACAGGGGGCCGCGCTCTGGAAACACCATATATTTT. Residues: CAWSVWDRGPRSGNTIYF.

This chain joins TRBV11-1 and TRBJ2-1; tentative D call: TRBD1 (6 bases). The V end lost 2 bases, the J end lost 8 bases, and 10 bases lay between the germline ends. Germline V CDR1 and CDR2: SGHAT, FQDESV (reference sequence). This CDR3 is 13 amino acids long. This chain's CDR3 is CASSLRQDHEQFF. Here the CDR3 DNA reads TGTGCCAGCAGCTTACGACAGGACCATGAGCAGTTCTTC.